These T cell receptor beta chains were read from a single sample in a study of T cells in Graves' hyperthyroidism and ophthalmopathy. In TCRdb, the multiplex PCR reads were re-called with MiXCR into one record per CDR3 protein. The table has 370,000 or so distinct CDR3 sequences, around 14% seen once. The sample taken for sequencing was blood. The receptors were sampled from a woman aged 18-29 years with Graves' hyperthyroidism that later progressed to Graves' ophthalmopathy. CDR3s include the opening cysteine and the closing phenylalanine or tryptophan. D genes are given only for firm matches. Expanded clones get a size class; other rows say once, few or many, or leave the size out.

D: TRBD1; size: many; V: TRBV20-1; J: TRBJ1-2; CDR3: CSAPVDRDTAYHGYTF; DNA: TGCAGTGCTCCAGTGGACAGGGATACTGCATATCATGGCTACACCTTC
D: TRBD1; size: NA; V: TRBV20-1; J: TRBJ2-1; CDR3: CSARYTGADSYNEQFF; DNA: TGCAGTGCGCGATACACAGGGGCCGACTCCTACAATGAGCAGTTCTTC
D: TRBD1; size: many; V: TRBV24-1; J: TRBJ2-1; CDR3: CATSDPPGQGAGNEQFF; DNA: TGTGCCACCAGTGATCCCCCTGGACAGGGGGCGGGAAATGAGCAGTTCTTC
D: TRBD2; size: many; V: TRBV12-3/TRBV12-4; J: TRBJ2-5; CDR3: CASAGDSEETQYF; DNA: TGTGCCAGTGCGGGAGACAGTGAAGAGACCCAGTACTTC
D: NA; size: few; V: TRBV20-1; J: TRBJ2-3; CDR3: CSASQGLGITDTQYF; DNA: TGCAGTGCTAGTCAGGGTCTGGGGATCACAGATACGCAGTATTTT
D: NA; size: many; V: TRBV20-1; J: TRBJ1-5; CDR3: CSASGQSNQPQHF; DNA: TGCAGTGCTAGCGGACAGAGCAATCAGCCCCAGCATTTT
D: TRBD1; size: NA; V: TRBV12-3/TRBV12-4; J: TRBJ1-1; CDR3: CASSAGLGQGTSEAFF; DNA: TGTGCCAGCAGTGCTGGACTGGGACAGGGGACTTCTGAAGCTTTCTTT
D: NA; size: few; V: TRBV30; J: TRBJ1-6; CDR3: CAWGQLSPLHF; DNA: TGTGCCTGGGGACAGCTTTCACCCCTCCACTTT
D: NA; size: NA; V: TRBV5-1; J: TRBJ1-3; CDR3: CASSPGGAGNTTYF; DNA: TGCGCCAGCAGTCCCGGGGGGGCTGGAAACACCACATATTTT
D: NA; size: many; V: TRBV11-2; J: TRBJ1-1; CDR3: CASSTSDSEAFF; DNA: TGTGCCAGCAGCACGAGTGACTCTGAAGCTTTCTTT
D: TRBD1; size: many; V: TRBV18; J: TRBJ2-1; CDR3: CASSPRSGQGFNEQFF; DNA: TGTGCCAGCTCACCAAGGTCCGGACAGGGGTTTAATGAGCAGTTCTTC
D: TRBD2; size: NA; V: TRBV19; J: TRBJ2-1; CDR3: CASSFPSGSINEQFF; DNA: TGTGCCAGTAGTTTCCCTAGCGGGAGTATCAATGAGCAGTTCTTC
D: TRBD2; size: NA; V: TRBV10-3; J: TRBJ2-7; CDR3: CAISERLAGIYEQYF; DNA: TGTGCCATCAGCGAGCGGCTAGCGGGGATCTACGAGCAGTACTTC
D: TRBD2; size: many; V: TRBV20-1; J: TRBJ2-3; CDR3: CSARVPSGGTQYF; DNA: TGCAGTGCTAGAGTTCCTAGCGGGGGTACGCAGTATTTT
D: NA; size: many; V: TRBV12-3/TRBV12-4; J: TRBJ2-5; CDR3: CASSATPYETQYF; DNA: TGTGCCAGCAGCGCGACACCGTATGAGACCCAGTACTTC
D: TRBD1; size: many; V: TRBV3-1; J: TRBJ1-1; CDR3: CASSPNDRGKAFF; DNA: TGTGCCAGCAGCCCAAATGACAGGGGTAAAGCTTTCTTT
D: NA; size: few; V: TRBV4-2; J: TRBJ2-3; CDR3: CASSSGTSADTQYF; DNA: TGTGCCAGCAGCTCCGGGACGTCCGCAGATACGCAGTATTTT
D: TRBD1; size: NA; V: TRBV4-1; J: TRBJ1-1; CDR3: CASSQAQGASRAFF; DNA: TGCGCCAGCAGCCAGGCACAGGGGGCCTCAAGGGCTTTCTTT
D: NA; size: NA; V: TRBV20-1; J: TRBJ1-4; CDR3: CSALGSSTNEKLFF; DNA: TGCAGTGCCTTAGGCTCTTCAACTAATGAAAAACTGTTTTTT
D: NA; size: few; V: TRBV5-1; J: TRBJ2-3; CDR3: CASSPGLDPLSTDTQYF; DNA: TGCGCCAGCAGCCCTGGCTTAGACCCACTAAGCACAGATACGCAGTATTTT
D: NA; size: many; V: TRBV7-8; J: TRBJ2-3; CDR3: CASSGWVAATDTQYF; DNA: TGTGCCAGCAGCGGCTGGGTAGCGGCCACAGATACGCAGTATTTT
D: TRBD2; size: NA; V: TRBV29-1; J: TRBJ2-7; CDR3: CSGSGSSYEQYF; DNA: TGCAGCGGTAGCGGGAGCTCCTACGAGCAGTACTTC
D: TRBD2; size: many; V: TRBV28; J: TRBJ2-1; CDR3: CASSRDRTSGINEQFF; DNA: TGTGCCAGCAGTAGAGACCGGACTAGCGGAATCAATGAGCAGTTCTTC
D: NA; size: NA; V: TRBV28; J: TRBJ1-2; CDR3: CASSLFADSNYGYTF; DNA: TGTGCCAGCAGTTTATTCGCGGACAGTAACTATGGCTACACCTTC
D: TRBD1; size: many; V: TRBV2; J: TRBJ1-1; CDR3: CASRGQGAFF; DNA: TGTGCCAGCAGAGGACAGGGAGCTTTCTTT
D: TRBD2; size: many; V: TRBV18; J: TRBJ2-1; CDR3: CASSPALGLAGGIEQFF; DNA: TGTGCCAGCTCACCAGCCTTGGGACTAGCGGGAGGGATTGAGCAGTTCTTC
D: TRBD1; size: NA; V: TRBV7-6; J: TRBJ2-3; CDR3: CASSNRDRVPDTQYF; DNA: TGTGCCAGCAGCAACCGGGACAGGGTCCCAGATACGCAGTATTTT
D: NA; size: many; V: TRBV7-2; J: TRBJ2-3; CDR3: CASTDRTSTDTQYF; DNA: TGTGCCAGTACCGACAGAACTAGCACAGATACGCAGTATTTT